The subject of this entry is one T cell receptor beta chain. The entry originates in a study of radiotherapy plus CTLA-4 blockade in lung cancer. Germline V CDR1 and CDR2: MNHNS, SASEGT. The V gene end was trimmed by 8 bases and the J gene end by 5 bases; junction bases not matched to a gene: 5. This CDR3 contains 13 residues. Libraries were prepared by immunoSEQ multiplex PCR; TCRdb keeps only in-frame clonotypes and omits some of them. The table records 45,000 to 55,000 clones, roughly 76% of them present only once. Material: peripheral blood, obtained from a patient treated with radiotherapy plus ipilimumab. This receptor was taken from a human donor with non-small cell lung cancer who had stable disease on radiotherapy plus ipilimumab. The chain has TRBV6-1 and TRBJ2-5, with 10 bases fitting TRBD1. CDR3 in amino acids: CASQTGGAETQYF. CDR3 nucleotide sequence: TGTGCCAGCCAGACAGGGGGCGCGGAGACCCAGTACTTC.